This is a list of T cell receptor beta chains from one sample in a study of blood T cells in healthy people across ages. In TCRdb, the 5' RACE reads were re-called with MiXCR into one record per CDR3 protein. The sample includes some 880,000 distinct CDR3 sequences, around 36% of them seen just once. The sequenced sample consisted of blood. The receptors derive from a man between 18 and 29 years old in good health. The CDR3 runs from the conserved cysteine through the conserved F or W. D genes are given only for firm matches. Clone size is given for some rows only: seen once, a few or many times, or a class if the clone is expanded.

>.|13|.|TRBJ1-2|TRBV12-3/TRBV12-4
CASSQGIGYGYTF
TGTGCCAGCAGTCAGGGGATCGGCTATGGCTACACCTTC
>.|12|.|TRBJ2-1|TRBV20-1
CSASSGVNEQFF
TGCAGTGCTAGTAGTGGGGTGAATGAGCAGTTCTTC
>.|15|.|TRBJ2-5|TRBV14
CASSQVDGIQETQYF
TGTGCCAGCAGCCAAGTGGACGGGATACAAGAGACCCAGTACTTC
>.|14|.|TRBJ1-5|TRBV7-8
CASSPQGWDQPQHF
TGTGCCAGCAGCCCGCAGGGGTGGGATCAGCCCCAGCATTTT
>TRBD2|14|few|TRBJ2-2|TRBV29-1
CSVASGGATGELFF
TGCAGCGTCGCCTCGGGAGGGGCCACCGGGGAGCTGTTTTTT
>.|15|many|TRBJ2-1|TRBV20-1
CSAAPMRDNYNEQFF
TGCAGTGCCGCCCCTATGCGGGACAACTACAATGAGCAGTTCTTC
>TRBD1|16|.|TRBJ1-1|TRBV5-1
CASSLIRDRVDTEAFF
TGCGCCAGCAGTCTCATCAGGGACAGGGTAGACACTGAAGCTTTCTTT
>.|15|.|TRBJ1-2|TRBV4-3
CASSQGPGGDYGYTF
TGCGCCAGCAGCCAAGGACCCGGTGGGGACTATGGCTACACCTTC
>.|16|.|TRBJ2-1|TRBV5-4
CASSLGGRASYNEQFF
TGTGCCAGCAGCTTGGGAGGCCGGGCCTCGTACAATGAGCAGTTCTTC
>TRBD1|13|many|TRBJ1-2|TRBV12-3/TRBV12-4
CASSRATGGSYTF
TGTGCCAGCAGTAGAGCCACAGGGGGTAGCTACACCTTC
>.|14|few|TRBJ1-1|TRBV7-9
CASSFGQAITEAFF
TGTGCCAGCAGCTTTGGCCAGGCTATCACTGAAGCTTTCTTT
>TRBD2|16|many|TRBJ2-1|TRBV4-2
CASSASGGLSNNEQFF
TGTGCCAGCAGCGCTAGCGGGGGCCTTTCCAACAATGAGCAGTTCTTC
>.|12|.|TRBJ1-5|TRBV20-1
CSAAQGNQPQHF
TGCAGTGCTGCGCAGGGAAATCAGCCCCAGCATTTT
>.|12|.|TRBJ1-1|TRBV7-2
CASSSPRLVAFF
TGTGCCAGCAGCTCGCCCCGCCTCGTAGCTTTCTTT
>.|12|.|TRBJ2-5|TRBV12-3/TRBV12-4
CASTTGQETQYF
TGTGCCAGCACCACAGGCCAGGAGACCCAGTACTTC
>TRBD2|16|.|TRBJ2-1|TRBV4-2
CASSPLGAGGTDEQFF
TGTGCCAGCAGCCCACTCGGGGCGGGAGGGACAGATGAGCAGTTCTTC
>TRBD2|16|.|TRBJ2-3|TRBV20-1
CSASLSLAGGRDTQYF
TGCAGTGCTAGCTTATCACTAGCGGGGGGCCGGGATACGCAGTATTTT
>.|15|.|TRBJ1-5|TRBV28
CASSLRLISNQPQHF
TGTGCCAGCAGTTTAAGACTGATTAGCAATCAGCCCCAGCATTTT
>.|13|many|TRBJ1-2|TRBV12-3/TRBV12-4
CASSLSGFYGYTF
TGTGCCAGCAGTTTATCAGGGTTCTATGGCTACACCTTC
>.|16|few|TRBJ1-6|TRBV5-1
CASSSSRFSYNSPLHF
TGCGCCAGCAGTTCTAGCCGATTCTCCTATAATTCACCCCTCCACTTT
>TRBD2|18|few|TRBJ2-7|TRBV4-1
CASSPQAGGSSSYNEQYF
TGCGCCAGCAGCCCTCAAGCGGGGGGGTCCAGCTCCTACAATGAGCAGTACTTC
>TRBD1|15|.|TRBJ1-2|TRBV27
CASSNSTGENYGYTF
TGTGCCAGCAGTAACTCGACAGGGGAGAACTATGGCTACACCTTC
>.|16|.|TRBJ2-1|TRBV6-5
CASRLRQISSYNEQFF
TGTGCCAGCAGACTAAGGCAGATAAGCTCCTACAATGAGCAGTTCTTC
>TRBD2|16|.|TRBJ2-3|TRBV5-1
CASSLLAETLGDTQYF
TGCGCCAGCAGCTTACTAGCGGAAACCCTGGGGGATACGCAGTATTTT
>TRBD1|13|few|TRBJ2-1|TRBV20-1
CSIGTGLINEQFF
TGCAGTATAGGGACAGGCCTCATCAATGAGCAGTTCTTC
>.|14|many|TRBJ1-1|TRBV4-2
CASSQDLGSPEAFF
TGTGCCAGCAGCCAAGATCTGGGGAGCCCTGAAGCTTTCTTT
>TRBD1|15|.|TRBJ1-2|TRBV4-3
CASSQGPGQGNGYTF
TGCGCCAGCAGCCAAGGACCAGGACAGGGAAACGGCTACACCTTC
>.|15|few|TRBJ1-2|TRBV11-2
CASSLSSGLDYGYTF
TGTGCCAGCAGCTTATCGTCCGGGTTGGACTATGGCTACACCTTC
>.|15|.|TRBJ2-1|TRBV11-2
CASSPGEGQNYEQFF
TGTGCCAGCAGCCCCGGGGAAGGACAAAACTACGAGCAGTTCTTC
>.|17|.|TRBJ2-3|TRBV21-1
CASSKVVARASTDTQYF
TGTGCCAGCAGCAAAGTAGTGGCCAGGGCGAGCACAGATACGCAGTATTTT
>.|14|few|TRBJ2-1|TRBV12-3/TRBV12-4
CASSLGGGEYEQFF
TGTGCCAGCAGTTTAGGTGGCGGGGAATATGAGCAGTTCTTC
>.|14|few|TRBJ1-1|TRBV12-3/TRBV12-4
CASSLAHPNTEAFF
TGTGCCAGCAGTTTGGCCCACCCGAACACTGAAGCTTTCTTT
>.|12|many|TRBJ1-2|TRBV4-2
CASSQRGAGYTF
TGTGCCAGCAGCCAAAGGGGGGCTGGCTACACCTTC
>.|12|many|TRBJ1-1|TRBV27
CASSTVNTEAFF
TGTGCCAGCAGCACGGTAAACACTGAAGCTTTCTTT
>.|13|few|TRBJ1-1|TRBV6-5
CASSYSGRTEAFF
TGTGCCAGCAGTTACTCGGGGCGGACTGAAGCTTTCTTT
>.|14|many|TRBJ2-7|TRBV2
CASTEAGSSYEQYF
TGTGCCAGCACCGAAGCCGGCTCCTCCTACGAGCAGTACTTC
>.|13|many|TRBJ2-5|TRBV7-9
CASSPTGSETQYF
TGTGCCAGCAGCCCTACAGGGTCGGAGACCCAGTACTTC
>.|12|few|TRBJ2-2|TRBV12-3/TRBV12-4
CASSLKDGELFF
TGTGCCAGCAGTTTAAAGGACGGGGAGCTGTTTTTT
>TRBD2|15|.|TRBJ2-4|TRBV4-3
CASSQVWRGGNIQYF
TGCGCCAGCAGCCAAGTCTGGCGGGGGGGAAACATTCAGTACTTC
>.|14|few|TRBJ2-3|TRBV7-2
CASSQTPDRDTQYF
TGTGCCAGCAGCCAAACTCCGGACAGAGATACGCAGTATTTT
>.|15|once|TRBJ2-1|TRBV5-1
CASSLERADYNEQFF
TGCGCCAGCAGCTTGGAGAGGGCGGATTACAATGAGCAGTTCTTC
>.|13|.|TRBJ1-3|TRBV5-1
CASSAETGNTIYF
TGCGCCAGCAGCGCCGAGACTGGAAACACCATATATTTT
>TRBD2|16|once|TRBJ2-7|TRBV7-2
CASSPLTSGSVYGQYF
TGTGCCAGCAGCCCCCTTACAAGCGGGAGTGTCTACGGGCAGTACTTC
>.|13|.|TRBJ1-2|TRBV5-1
CASSDSTLYGYTF
TGCGCCAGCAGCGACAGCACCCTCTATGGCTACACCTTC
>TRBD2|16|.|TRBJ2-7|TRBV7-6
CASSLAQLAGDNEQYF
TGTGCCAGCAGCTTAGCTCAGCTAGCGGGAGACAACGAGCAGTACTTC
>TRBD1|12|.|TRBJ1-2|TRBV12-3/TRBV12-4
CASSSGGRGYTF
TGTGCCAGCAGTTCAGGGGGCCGTGGCTACACCTTC
>.|14|.|TRBJ1-4|TRBV4-2
CASSPSGVPEKLFF
TGTGCCAGCAGCCCTTCGGGTGTTCCCGAAAAACTGTTTTTT
>.|14|.|TRBJ1-1|TRBV6-6
CATRQEGTNTEAFF
TGTGCCACACGACAAGAGGGGACGAACACTGAAGCTTTCTTT
>.|13|.|TRBJ1-2|TRBV29-1
CSERDETNYGYTF
TGCAGCGAGCGGGACGAAACTAACTATGGCTACACCTTC
>.|15|once|TRBJ1-1|TRBV7-2
CASSTSLVRDTEAFF
TGTGCCAGCAGCACTTCCCTGGTCAGGGACACTGAAGCTTTCTTT
>TRBD1|13|many|TRBJ1-2|TRBV6-2/TRBV6-3
CASRPDRAYRYTF
TGTGCCAGCAGACCCGACAGGGCCTATCGCTACACCTTC
>.|15|many|TRBJ2-3|TRBV24-1
CATSEGRRYTDTQYF
TGTGCCACCAGTGAGGGCAGGCGATACACAGATACGCAGTATTTT
>.|15|.|TRBJ2-7|TRBV6-5
CASSYGPRSSYEQYF
TGTGCCAGCAGTTACGGCCCCCGCAGCTCCTACGAGCAGTACTTC
>.|15|.|TRBJ2-3|TRBV12-3/TRBV12-4
CASSLSRQGTDTQYF
TGTGCCAGCAGTTTATCTCGCCAGGGCACAGATACGCAGTATTTT
>.|15|.|TRBJ1-5|TRBV15
CATSRVRGSNQPQHF
TGTGCCACCAGCCGAGTTAGGGGTAGCAATCAGCCCCAGCATTTT
>TRBD2|16|many|TRBJ2-5|TRBV9
CASSGDSGGPQETQYF
TGTGCCAGCAGCGGTGATAGCGGGGGTCCACAAGAGACCCAGTACTTC
>TRBD1|14|.|TRBJ1-4|TRBV6-2/TRBV6-3
CASSEQGNGEKLFF
TGTGCCAGCAGCGAACAGGGGAACGGTGAAAAACTGTTTTTT
>.|14|once|TRBJ2-7|TRBV7-9
CASSWAGRAYEQYF
TGTGCCAGCAGCTGGGCGGGACGAGCCTACGAGCAGTACTTC